The sample holds a few counts of the clone carrying this T cell receptor (beta chain). Its specificity is not known. V shed 0 bases and J shed 7 bases, with 15 bases lying between them. CDR3 length: 14 residues. Germline V gives CDR1 GTSNPN, CDR2 SVGIG (reference sequence). TCRdb keeps only in-frame clones here, not all; method: immunoSEQ multiplex PCR. Of approximately 150,000 clones listed, roughly nine tenths are singletons. This sample stems from a study of T cell responses to AZD1222 COVID-19 vaccine. General study results and limits: Only after the peak T cell response were repertoires sampled. Reportedly, nearly half of unique spike TCRs recognized epitopes outside B.1.351/B.1.1.7 mutations. Clonal diversity was possibly underestimated, and the donors were mostly white British, with more females.

The chain joins TRBV30 to TRBJ1-2; a weak D match, TRBD1 (6 bases). The material was peripheral blood, obtained 28 days after the second AZD1222 dose. The clonotype originates from an adult who received the AZD1222 COVID-19 vaccine. CDR3: CAWSVMGGEGGYTF. The CDR3 coding sequence is TGTGCCTGGAGTGTAATGGGGGGCGAGGGTGGCTACACCTTC.